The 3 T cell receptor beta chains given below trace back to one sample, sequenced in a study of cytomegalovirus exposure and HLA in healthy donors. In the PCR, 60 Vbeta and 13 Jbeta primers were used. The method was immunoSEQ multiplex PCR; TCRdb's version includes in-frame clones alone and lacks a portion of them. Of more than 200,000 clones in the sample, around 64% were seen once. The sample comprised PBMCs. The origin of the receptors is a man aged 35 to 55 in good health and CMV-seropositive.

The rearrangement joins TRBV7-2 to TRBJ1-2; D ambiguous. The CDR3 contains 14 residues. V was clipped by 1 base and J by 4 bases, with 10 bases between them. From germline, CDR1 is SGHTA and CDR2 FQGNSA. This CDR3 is CASSLVESRYGYTF. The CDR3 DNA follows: TGTGCCAGCAGCTTAGTAGAGTCGCGCTATGGCTACACCTTC. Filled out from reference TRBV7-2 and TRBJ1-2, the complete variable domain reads GAGVSQSPSNKVTEKGKDVELRCDPISGHTALYWYRQSLGQGLEFLIYFQGNSAPDKSGLPSDRFSAERTGGSVSTLTIQRTQQEDSAVYLCASSLVESRYGYTFGSGTRLTVV.

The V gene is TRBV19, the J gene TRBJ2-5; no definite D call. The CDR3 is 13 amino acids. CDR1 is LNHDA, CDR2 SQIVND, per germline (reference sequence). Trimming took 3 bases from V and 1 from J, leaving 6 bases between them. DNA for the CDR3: TGTGCCAGTAGTATCACGGTCCAAGAGACCCAGTACTTC. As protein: CASSITVQETQYF.

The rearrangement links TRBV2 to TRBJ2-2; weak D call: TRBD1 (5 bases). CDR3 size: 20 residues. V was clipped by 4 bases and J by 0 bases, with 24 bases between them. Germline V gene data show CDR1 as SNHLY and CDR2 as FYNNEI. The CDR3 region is CASSVGRRRALTPNTGELFF. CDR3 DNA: TGTGCCAGCAGTGTAGGCCGCCGCAGGGCCCTTACTCCGAACACCGGGGAGCTGTTTTTT.